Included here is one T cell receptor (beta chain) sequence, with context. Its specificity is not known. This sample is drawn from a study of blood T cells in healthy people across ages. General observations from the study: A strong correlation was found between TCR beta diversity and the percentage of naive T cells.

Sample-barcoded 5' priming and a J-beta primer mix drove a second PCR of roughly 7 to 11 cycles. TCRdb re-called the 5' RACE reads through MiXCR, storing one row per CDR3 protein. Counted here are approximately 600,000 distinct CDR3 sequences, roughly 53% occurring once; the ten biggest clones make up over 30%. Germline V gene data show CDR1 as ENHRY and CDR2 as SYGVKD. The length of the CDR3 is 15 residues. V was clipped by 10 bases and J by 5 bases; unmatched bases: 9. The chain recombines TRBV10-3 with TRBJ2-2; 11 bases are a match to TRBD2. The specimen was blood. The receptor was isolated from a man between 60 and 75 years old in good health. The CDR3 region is CATQVGTSGTGELFF. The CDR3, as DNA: TGTGCCACCCAGGTCGGGACTAGCGGTACCGGGGAGCTGTTTTTT.